These 26 T cell receptor beta chains were sequenced from one sample in a study of Graves' ophthalmopathy and Graves' hyperthyroidism (dated by TCRdb to the late 2010s). Sequencing was performed on an Illumina HiSeq 2000. TCR beta CDR3 regions were amplified from RNA transcripts for repertoire sequencing. HTBI primers and the Qiagen OneStep RT-PCR kit were used in a first-round RT-PCR, which was followed by a second-round multiplex PCR, size selection and purification. TCRdb reanalyzed the raw reads on its own, using fastp at Q25 for trimming and MiXCR for clone calling, and kept in-frame beta chains. Rows are unified per CDR3 protein, each entry keeping the most common DNA and genes. For this sample there are about half a million distinct CDR3 sequences; approximately 15% appear just once. Of the sample, about a tenth is held by the ten largest clones. Material: blood. Every receptor here comes from a woman aged 25 to 39 with Graves' ophthalmopathy. Donor details come from another sample of the same person, matched by shared clones.

In its sample, this clonotype was seen many times. This chain links TRBV27 with TRBJ2-7, with D perhaps assigned TRBD1 or TRBD2 (5 bases each). The V and J ends lost 2 bases and 6 bases respectively, with 14 bases between them. In germline, CDR1 is MNHEY, CDR2 SMNVEV (reference sequence). The CDR3 is 14 amino acids. The CDR3 is CASSLEGLLGEQYF. In nucleotides, the CDR3 is TGTGCCAGCAGTTTAGAGGGGCTTTTAGGCGAGCAGTACTTC.

In its sample, this clonotype was seen many times. The chain combines TRBV6-2 or TRBV6-3 with TRBJ1-5, with D maybe TRBD1 (5 bases). CDR1 MNHEY and CDR2 SVGEGT come from the germline V gene. V lost 5 bases and J 2 bases, leaving 7 bases between the germline ends. CDR3 length equals 13 residues. DNA for the CDR3: TGTGCCAGCAGTACAGGACGCAATCAGCCCCAGCATTTT. Its translation: CASSTGRNQPQHF.

In its sample, this clonotype was seen many times. The gene calls are TRBV20-1 and TRBJ2-7; 7 bases are a match to TRBD2. This CDR3 is 15 amino acids long. Losses at the gene ends were 5 bases for V and 1 base for J; bases not matched to a gene: 11. The V gene's germline CDR1 is DFQATT and CDR2 SNEGSKA (reference sequence). CDR3 sequence (DNA): TGCAGTGCTCCACTTCTAAGCGGGGATTCCTACGAGCAGTACTTC. Encoded protein: CSAPLLSGDSYEQYF.

This chain joins TRBV4-1 and TRBJ1-1; D is perhaps TRBD1 (6 bases). The length of the CDR3 is 16 residues. Germline CDR1 MGHRA, CDR2 YSYEKL. The V end lost 0 bases, the J end lost 3 bases, and 14 bases lay between the germline ends. CDR3 protein: CASSQDFQGWHTEAFF. In DNA form, the CDR3 reads TGCGCCAGCAGCCAAGACTTCCAGGGGTGGCACACTGAAGCTTTCTTT.

The V gene is TRBV27, the J gene TRBJ1-1; no reliable D call. V gave up 3 bases and J gave up 0 bases, with 8 bases separating them. Germline V lookup: CDR1 MNHEY, CDR2 SMNVEV (reference sequence). The CDR3 is 14 amino acids. The CDR3 sequence: CASSFRRVNTEAFF. The CDR3 DNA reads as TGTGCCAGCAGTTTTCGGAGGGTGAACACTGAAGCTTTCTTT.

This clonotype was counted ten times or more. The gene calls are TRBV4-1 and TRBJ2-5, with TRBD1 as a possible D gene (6 bases). V was clipped by 5 bases and J by 2 bases, with 12 bases between them. Germline assignment: CDR1 MGHRA and CDR2 YSYEKL. The CDR3 extends over 14 amino acids. CDR3 residues: CASSTTRGQETQYF. The CDR3 bases are TGCGCCAGCAGCACCACCAGGGGACAAGAGACCCAGTACTTC.

This clonotype was seen ten or more times. The chain uses TRBV28 and TRBJ2-7; TRBD1 agrees at 9 bases. Germline CDR1 reads MDHEN; CDR2 reads SYDVKM. The trim removed 4 bases at V and 5 bases at J, leaving 6 bases unmatched. The CDR3 has 14 residues. This chain's CDR3 is CASSSGTGFDEQYF. Written as DNA, the CDR3 is TGTGCCAGCAGTTCAGGGACAGGGTTCGACGAGCAGTACTTC.

This clonotype has ten or more counts. The chain joins TRBV6-1 to TRBJ1-2; TRBD1 is a possible D gene (5 bases). The CDR3 consists of 16 residues. Trimming cost V 2 bases and J 6 bases, with 19 bases left between them. CDR1 is MNHNS, CDR2 SASEGT, per germline. The CDR3 spells CASSEYVFLGENGYTF. CDR3 in DNA: TGTGCCAGCAGTGAATATGTCTTTTTGGGGGAGAATGGCTACACCTTC.

This clonotype showed up many times. This chain joins TRBV10-3 and TRBJ2-7; D may match TRBD1 or TRBD2 (5 bases each). The germline CDR1 and CDR2 sequences are ENHRY and SYGVKD. This CDR3 region has 17 residues. Trimming cost V 0 bases and J 4 bases, with 19 bases left between them. The CDR3 is CAISESWDLSSRYEQYF. Written as DNA, the CDR3 is TGTGCCATCAGTGAGTCGTGGGACCTTTCGTCTCGGTACGAGCAGTACTTC.

This clonotype has at least ten counts. The V gene is TRBV2, the J gene TRBJ1-1; 8 nucleotides agree with TRBD1. The CDR3 length is 15 residues. Germline values: CDR1 SNHLY, CDR2 FYNNEI. J lost 1 base, V lost 6 bases, and 7 bases had no gene match. The chain's CDR3 is CASSAGQGGNTEAFF. The DNA for the CDR3 is TGTGCCAGCAGCGCAGGACAGGGTGGGAACACTGAAGCTTTCTTT.

This clonotype was detected many times. The chain employs TRBV28 and TRBJ2-7, with TRBD2 matching over 7 bases. CDR3 length: 15 amino acids. The V gene end was trimmed by 1 base and the J gene end by 7 bases; junction bases not matched to a gene: 10. Germline lookup yields CDR1 MDHEN and CDR2 SYDVKM. The CDR3 sequence: CASSLLSGTYKEQYF. The CDR3 nucleotides are TGTGCCAGCAGTTTATTAAGCGGGACGTATAAAGAGCAGTACTTC.

This clonotype showed up many times. The chain joins TRBV5-5 to TRBJ1-2; D not certain. V was clipped by 1 base and J by 2 bases, with 12 bases between them. From germline, CDR1 is SGHKS and CDR2 YYEKEE (reference sequence). The length of the CDR3 is 15 residues. As DNA, the CDR3 is TGTGCCAGCAGCTTGAGCGGCAGATCAAACTATGGCTACACCTTC. It encodes CASSLSGRSNYGYTF.

This chain uses TRBV4-1 with TRBJ2-7; D not resolved. With 0 bases removed from V and 5 bases from J, the gap between germline ends came to 11 bases. The CDR3 totals 14 residues. Per germline, CDR1 MGHRA and CDR2 YSYEKL. The CDR3 DNA reads as TGCGCCAGCAGCCAAGAGAAAGGGATCCACGAGCAGTACTTC. It is translated as CASSQEKGIHEQYF.

Regarding this clonotype: One base away lies a much larger clone, so this may be a sequencing read error. J is TRBJ2-5 and V is TRBV12-3 or TRBV12-4; the match to TRBD2 covers 8 bases. The CDR3 consists of 14 residues. After removal of 7 bases from V and 1 base from J, the junction contained 5 bases not matched to a gene. The CDR3 nucleotides are TGTGCCAGCAATTGGACTAGCCGCCAAGAGACCCAGTACTTC. Its protein is CASNWTSRQETQYF.

The J gene is TRBJ1-5, the V gene TRBV19, with D maybe TRBD1 (5 bases). This CDR3 is built from 14 residues. Germline assignment: CDR1 LNHDA and CDR2 SQIVND (reference sequence). Between the trimmed V and J ends, which lost 3 bases and 2 bases, there was a span of 8 bases. The CDR3 protein is CASSILQGNQPQHF. CDR3 DNA: TGTGCCAGTAGTATTCTACAGGGCAATCAGCCCCAGCATTTT.

This clonotype appeared many times. The V gene is TRBV9, the J gene TRBJ2-7, with 13 bases fitting TRBD2. The CDR3 loop spans 19 amino acids. Germline-derived CDR1 and CDR2 are SGDLS and YYNGEE. The V segment lost 0 bases and the J segment 9 bases; nucleotides outside the gene matches: 18. The CDR3 is CASSVGLLSGLAGVSRQYF. The CDR3 DNA reads TGTGCCAGCAGCGTAGGCCTGCTCTCTGGACTAGCGGGAGTGTCTAGGCAGTACTTC.

In DNA, the CDR3 is TGTGCCAGTAGTTCAGTTGGCTATGGCTACACCTTC. This sequence encodes CASSSVGYGYTF. This chain uses TRBV19 with TRBJ1-2; D unclear. The V and J ends lost 5 bases and 4 bases respectively, with 8 bases between them. The CDR3 is made up of 12 amino acids. Germline loops: CDR1 LNHDA, CDR2 SQIVND (reference sequence). Full variable domain (outside the CDR3, taken from reference TRBV19 and TRBJ1-2): DGGITQSPKYLFRKEGQNVTLSCEQNLNHDAMYWYRQDPGQGLRLIYYSQIVNDFQKGDIAEGYSVSREKKESFPLTVTSAQKNPTAFYLCASSSVGYGYTFGSGTRLTVV.

V and J are TRBV9 and TRBJ1-3; D is uncertain. Trimming left V 7 bases short and J 4 bases short, with 18 bases between. The CDR3 has 15 amino acids. The V gene's germline CDR1 is SGDLS and CDR2 YYNGEE. This CDR3 is CASRAPSGAGNTIYF. CDR3 nucleotides: TGTGCCAGCCGCGCCCCGAGTGGAGCCGGAAACACCATATATTTT.

This clonotype was detected ten times or more. The chain recombines TRBV13 with TRBJ1-1; TRBD1 matches 7 bases. Unmatched junction bases numbered 7, after V lost 5 bases and J lost 10 bases. The germline V gene has CDR1 PRHDT and CDR2 FYEKMQ (reference sequence). This CDR3 contains 12 residues. The CDR3 loop reads CASSLTGEVAFF. The CDR3 DNA reads TGTGCCAGCAGCCTCACAGGGGAGGTAGCTTTCTTT.

At least ten counts were recorded for this clonotype. V and J are TRBV28 and TRBJ2-5; 14 bases are shared with TRBD2. Germline V gene lookup returns CDR1 MDHEN and CDR2 SYDVKM. CDR3 length: 16 amino acids. Trimming at V came to 5 bases and at J to 2 bases, leaving 4 bases not matched to a gene. The CDR3 DNA reads TGTGCCAGCAGTGCCAGGACTAGCGGGGGGCAAGAGACCCAGTACTTC. Protein: CASSARTSGGQETQYF.

At least ten counts were recorded for this clonotype. The chain's CDR3 is CASSGESNQPQHF. The CDR3 DNA reads TGCGCCAGCAGTGGGGAAAGCAATCAGCCCCAGCATTTT. The genes are TRBV10-2 and TRBJ1-5; D call uncertain. V lost 4 bases and J 1 base, leaving 5 bases between the germline ends. The CDR3 runs to 13 residues. Germline V CDR1 and CDR2: WSHSY, SAAADI.

This clonotype was seen at least ten times. The V gene is TRBV12-3 or TRBV12-4, the J gene TRBJ1-1; possibly TRBD1 for D (6 bases). The ends were cut back, 3 bases at V and 6 bases at J, with 8 bases in the middle. CDR3 length: 12 amino acids. DNA for the CDR3: TGTGCCAGCAGTTTGAAGGGGGCTGAAGCTTTCTTT. It codes for CASSLKGAEAFF.

This clonotype was recorded at least ten times. The chain's CDR3 is CASSFGGIWYGYTF. CDR3 nucleotides: TGTGCCAGCAGTTTCGGGGGGATTTGGTATGGCTACACCTTC. The V gene is TRBV28, the J gene TRBJ1-2, with D maybe TRBD1 (5 bases). V lost 3 bases to trimming and J lost 5 bases, with 13 bases between them. The CDR3 totals 14 residues. Germline CDR1 is MDHEN and CDR2 is SYDVKM.

This clonotype was seen a few times. The DNA for the CDR3 is TGTGCCAGCAGGCCAGGCGGGAGGACTGAAGCTTTCTTT. Protein sequence: CASRPGGRTEAFF. The rearrangement joins TRBV28 to TRBJ1-1, with D unclear. Trimming removed 6 bases at V and 5 bases at J, with 13 bases between. CDR1 MDHEN and CDR2 SYDVKM come from the germline V gene. This CDR3 has 13 residues.

In this sample, this clonotype turned up a few times. In nucleotides, the CDR3 is TGCAGTGTTGAGCCCGGCAATGAGCAGTTCTTC. As protein: CSVEPGNEQFF. V and J are TRBV20-1 and TRBJ2-1; D not certain. V was cut by 7 bases and J by 6 bases, with 10 bases left in between. Looked up from germline, CDR1 is DFQATT and CDR2 is SNEGSKA (reference sequence). The CDR3 consists of 11 residues.

This clonotype has more than one count but fewer than ten. V is TRBV5-1 and J is TRBJ1-1; D possibly corresponds to TRBD1 (5 bases). The CDR3 spans 15 residues. From germline, CDR1 is SGHRS and CDR2 YFSETQ. Trimming left V 1 base short and J 0 bases short, with 10 bases between. DNA of the CDR3: TGCGCCAGCAGCTTGTGGGGCCAGATGAACACTGAAGCTTTCTTT. Its translation: CASSLWGQMNTEAFF.